The 30 T cell receptor beta chains reported below all come from one sample, sequenced in a study of CD8 T cells in Susac syndrome. Reverse transcription of 0.5 to 1 ug RNA was carried out with random hexamers. TCRdb called the immunoSEQ multiplex PCR reads again in MiXCR, with one record for every CDR3 protein. Of about 120,000 distinct CDR3 sequences listed, 90% to 95% were seen once; the top ten hold 0.2% to 0.25%. The sample comprised CD8+ T cells from PBMCs. These receptors originate from a human donor with Susac syndrome.

The chain has TRBV7-3 and TRBJ2-2; D is ambiguous. CDR1 is SGHTA and CDR2 is FQGTGA in the germline V gene. The CDR3 length is 14 residues. V dropped 2 bases and J dropped 1 base, with 5 bases sitting between them. The CDR3 DNA reads TGTGCCAGCAGCTTAGTTGGGAACACCGGGGAGCTGTTTTTT. This codes for CASSLVGNTGELFF.

This chain links TRBV6-4 with TRBJ1-5; D not resolved. CDR1 MRHNA and CDR2 SNTAGT come from the germline V gene. The germline V and J ends were trimmed by 3 bases and 2 bases, with 8 bases remaining between them. This CDR3 spans 14 amino acids. The CDR3 spells CASSEEGGNQPQHF. As DNA, the CDR3 is TGTGCCAGCAGTGAAGAGGGTGGCAATCAGCCCCAGCATTTT.

This rearrangement joins TRBV19 to TRBJ1-5; tentatively, D is TRBD1 (5 bases). The CDR3 is 15 residues long. V was trimmed by 3 bases and J by 5 bases, leaving 14 bases between them. Germline V lookup: CDR1 LNHDA, CDR2 SQIVND (reference sequence). CDR3 nucleotide sequence: TGTGCCAGTAGTATTCCATGGCAGGGAGATCAGCCCCAGCATTTT. Amino acids: CASSIPWQGDQPQHF.

The chain joins TRBV5-1 to TRBJ2-2; TRBD2 matches at 10 bases. Per germline, CDR1 SGHRS and CDR2 YFSETQ. This CDR3 is built from 16 residues. The ends lost 0 bases at V and 6 bases at J; junction bases unmatched: 5. The DNA for the CDR3 is TGCGCCAGCAGCTTGGCCGGTCTAGCGGGGGCCGGGGAGCTGTTTTTT. Protein: CASSLAGLAGAGELFF.

CDR3 loop: CVGGGLGYGYTF. The CDR3 nucleotides are TGTGTCGGGGGGGGGCTGGGCTATGGCTACACCTTC. This chain uses TRBV6-6 with TRBJ1-2, with a tentative D call TRBD1 (6 bases). Germline CDR1 MNHNY, CDR2 SVGAGI (reference sequence). The CDR3 has 12 amino acids.

V gene TRBV7-9 combines with J gene TRBJ2-7, with D perhaps TRBD1 (5 bases). The CDR3 spans 13 residues. The germline V and J ends were trimmed by 7 bases and 1 base, with 11 bases remaining between them. CDR1 SEHNR and CDR2 FQNEAQ come from the germline V gene (reference sequence). The CDR3 loop is CASTPDSSYEQYF. CDR3 coding DNA: TGTGCCAGCACTCCCGACAGTTCCTACGAGCAGTACTTC.

This chain uses TRBV12-3 or TRBV12-4 with TRBJ2-7; no definite D call. The V end lost 3 bases, the J end lost 4 bases, and 4 bases lay between the germline ends. The CDR3 spans 11 residues. CDR3 in DNA: TGTGCCAGCAGTTTCCGATACGAGCAGTACTTC. Translation: CASSFRYEQYF.

The genes are TRBV19 and TRBJ2-7, with D unresolved. The CDR3 sequence is 15 residues long. The V end lost 5 bases, the J end lost 0 bases, and 14 bases lay between the germline ends. Germline CDR1 is LNHDA and CDR2 is SQIVND (reference sequence). The CDR3 coding sequence is TGTGCCAGTAGTTTGACGACTGCGCCCTCCTACGAGCAGTACTTC. The encoded protein is CASSLTTAPSYEQYF.

The genes are TRBV10-3 and TRBJ1-2, with a weak D call TRBD1 (6 bases). The CDR3 totals 15 residues. Looked up from germline, CDR1 is ENHRY and CDR2 is SYGVKD. Trimming removed 4 bases from V and 0 bases from J, with 12 bases in between. The CDR3 loop reads CAISVGGEPNYGYTF. The CDR3 nucleotides are TGTGCCATCAGTGTTGGGGGCGAACCTAACTATGGCTACACCTTC.

The gene calls are TRBV5-4 and TRBJ2-7, with D perhaps assigned TRBD1 or TRBD2 (5 bases each). In germline, CDR1 is SGHNT, CDR2 YYREEE (reference sequence). Trimming removed 4 bases from V and 7 bases from J, with 18 bases in between. The CDR3 consists of 14 residues. The CDR3 is CASSRPGQSGEQYF. CDR3 nucleotide sequence: TGTGCCAGCAGCCGGCCGGGGCAATCGGGGGAGCAGTACTTC.

The chain links TRBV7-9 to TRBJ2-1; 9 bases are shared with TRBD1. There are 16 residues in the CDR3. Unmatched junction bases numbered 12, after V lost 5 bases and J lost 7 bases. In germline, CDR1 is SEHNR, CDR2 FQNEAQ (reference sequence). CDR3 DNA sequence: TGTGCCAGCAGCCCCCCGGGACAGGGTTCTTTAAATGAGCAGTTCTTC. Translating it yields CASSPPGQGSLNEQFF.

This clonotype showed up just a few times. CDR3 residues: CASSRQEYTEAFF. CDR3 nucleotides: TGTGCCAGCAGTCGACAGGAGTACACTGAAGCTTTCTTT. The chain links TRBV6-5 to TRBJ1-1; tentative D call: TRBD1 (6 bases). Per germline, CDR1 MNHEY and CDR2 SVGAGI. V lost 5 bases to trimming and J lost 3 bases, with 10 bases between them. This CDR3 is 13 amino acids long.

The V call is TRBV6-6, the J call TRBJ2-2; D gene ambiguous. The germline gives CDR1 MNHNY, CDR2 SVGAGI (reference sequence). Trimming stripped 0 bases from V and 5 bases from J, with 7 bases between. The CDR3 has 14 amino acids. The CDR3 spells CASSYSMITGELFF. CDR3 nucleotide sequence: TGTGCCAGCAGTTACTCGATGATAACCGGGGAGCTGTTTTTT.

This rearrangement joins TRBV4-1 to TRBJ2-6, with TRBD2 matching over 8 bases. Germline loops: CDR1 MGHRA, CDR2 YSYEKL. The trim removed 4 bases at V and 0 bases at J, leaving 14 bases unmatched. The CDR3 extends over 20 amino acids. In DNA form, the CDR3 reads TGCGCCAGCAGCCCTCAGGGTAGCGGGACCGCCCCCTCTGGGGCCAACGTCCTGACTTTC. Protein sequence: CASSPQGSGTAPSGANVLTF.

The chain has TRBV24-1 and TRBJ2-1; 7 bases are a match to TRBD2. Germline CDR1 reads KGHDR; CDR2 reads SFDVKD. The length of the CDR3 is 17 residues. Unmatched junction bases numbered 7, after V lost 3 bases and J lost 0 bases. The CDR3, as DNA: TGTGCCACCAGTGATAGCGGGGAGGGAGACTCCTACAATGAGCAGTTCTTC. This translates into CATSDSGEGDSYNEQFF.

The chain joins TRBV6-5 to TRBJ1-3; 10 positions match TRBD1. The ends lost 1 base at V and 2 bases at J; junction bases unmatched: 5. The CDR3 totals 17 residues. Germline values: CDR1 MNHEY, CDR2 SVGAGI. CDR3 loop: CASSYWVGTGAGNTIYF. The CDR3, as DNA: TGTGCCAGCAGTTACTGGGTCGGGACAGGGGCTGGAAACACCATATATTTT.

The chain carries TRBV9 and TRBJ1-2; the D gene is possibly TRBD1 (5 bases). The CDR3 consists of 14 residues. V was trimmed by 0 bases and J by 2 bases, leaving 8 bases between them. The germline gives CDR1 SGDLS, CDR2 YYNGEE. CDR3 coding DNA: TGTGCCAGCAGCGTAGGCGGGGGGAACTATGGCTACACCTTC. It yields the protein CASSVGGGNYGYTF.

This chain connects TRBV15 to TRBJ1-6; D call uncertain. The germline V gene has CDR1 LNHNV and CDR2 YYDKDF (reference sequence). This CDR3 spans 15 amino acids. V was shortened by 1 base and J by 10 bases, with 14 bases between the two germline ends. The CDR3 sequence is CATSRGERVQSPLHF. The DNA for the CDR3 is TGTGCCACCAGCAGAGGGGAAAGGGTTCAGTCACCCCTCCACTTT. Full variable domain (missing parts from reference TRBV15 and TRBJ1-6): DAMVIQNPRYQVTQFGKPVTLSCSQTLNHNVMYWYQQKSSQAPKLLFHYYDKDFNNEADTPDNFQSRRPNTSFCFLDIRSPGLGDTAMYLCATSRGERVQSPLHFGNGTRLTVT.

This clonotype was picked up one time. This CDR3 reads CASHSLAGDWNEQFF. The CDR3 DNA sequence: TGTGCCAGCCACTCCCTAGCGGGAGATTGGAATGAGCAGTTCTTC. J is TRBJ2-1 and V is TRBV19; 10 bases align to TRBD2. Germline CDR1 reads LNHDA; CDR2 reads SQIVND (reference sequence). With 9 bases clipped from V and 7 bases from J, the junction kept 12 bases outside the gene matches. This CDR3 spans 15 amino acids.

This chain connects TRBV3-1 to TRBJ2-1; no clear D. In germline, CDR1 is LGHDT, CDR2 YNNKEL (reference sequence). This CDR3 region has 15 residues. Trimming stripped 6 bases from V and 1 base from J, with 13 bases between. The CDR3 loop is CASRPDESSYNEQFF. The DNA of the CDR3 is TGTGCCAGCAGGCCAGACGAGTCTTCCTACAATGAGCAGTTCTTC.

This clonotype was seen a few times. The J gene is TRBJ1-1, the V gene TRBV20-1; D is uncertain. In germline, CDR1 is DFQATT, CDR2 SNEGSKA (reference sequence). Trimming left V 1 base short and J 3 bases short, with 6 bases between. This CDR3 comprises 12 residues. The CDR3 nucleotides read TGCAGTGCTAGAGTTTCGGACACTGAAGCTTTCTTT. Amino acid sequence: CSARVSDTEAFF.

The genes are TRBV3-1 and TRBJ2-5, with D maybe TRBD1 (6 bases). Germline V gives CDR1 LGHDT, CDR2 YNNKEL (reference sequence). CDR3 size: 15 residues. V lost 0 bases, J lost 4 bases, and 12 bases lay in between. Written as DNA, the CDR3 is TGTGCCAGCAGCCAAGATTGGGGGACAATAGAGACCCAGTACTTC. Its protein product is CASSQDWGTIETQYF.

The genes are TRBV6-5 and TRBJ2-2, with TRBD1 identical over 8 bases. Trimming cost V 7 bases and J 3 bases; bases outside gene matches: 1. The germline V gene has CDR1 MNHEY and CDR2 SVGAGI. This CDR3 contains 13 residues. The CDR3: CASKTGDTGELFF. The CDR3 DNA sequence: TGTGCCAGCAAGACAGGGGACACCGGGGAGCTGTTTTTT.

The CDR3 reads CSARGEREAEQYF. The CDR3 DNA reads TGCAGTGCTAGAGGGGAGCGGGAGGCCGAGCAGTACTTC. The gene calls are TRBV20-1 and TRBJ2-7, with TRBD2 matching 9 bases. The V and J ends lost 1 base and 6 bases, in that order; junction bases with no gene match: 4. Looked up from germline, CDR1 is DFQATT and CDR2 is SNEGSKA (reference sequence). The CDR3 runs to 13 residues.

This sequence joins TRBV21-1 and TRBJ2-6. TRBV21-1 has pseudogene status. The CDR3 runs to 17 residues. The CDR3 reads CASSKRYSNSGANVLTF. CDR3 sequence (DNA): TGTGCCAGCAGCAAAAGGTACAGCAACTCTGGGGCCAACGTCCTGACTTTC.

The chain links TRBV5-4 to TRBJ1-2; tentatively, D is TRBD1 (6 bases). This CDR3 comprises 14 residues. Germline V gene sequence: CDR1 SGHNT, CDR2 YYREEE (reference sequence). Trimming took off 1 base at V and 8 bases at J, with 15 bases between the two ends. Here the CDR3 DNA reads TGTGCCAGCAGCTTGAGGGACAAATCAAGCGGCTACACCTTC. It translates to CASSLRDKSSGYTF.

The rearrangement uses TRBV30 and TRBJ1-2, with D possibly being TRBD1 (5 bases). The V and J ends lost 0 bases and 8 bases respectively, with 13 bases between them. CDR1 is GTSNPN, CDR2 SVGIG, per germline (reference sequence). The CDR3 loop spans 13 amino acids. The CDR3 protein is CAWSVLWGEGYTF. CDR3 DNA: TGTGCCTGGAGTGTTTTGTGGGGGGAAGGCTACACCTTC.

J is TRBJ2-2 and V is TRBV6-4; 8 bases are shared with TRBD1. Germline V gene data show CDR1 as MRHNA and CDR2 as SNTAGT. The CDR3 is 15 amino acids. V lost 5 bases, J lost 5 bases, and 7 bases stayed unmatched. CDR3 protein: CASSQTGDGTGELFF. In DNA, the CDR3 is TGTGCCAGCAGTCAGACAGGGGACGGGACCGGGGAGCTGTTTTTT.

This clonotype was seen a single time. The V and J genes are TRBV14 and TRBJ1-1, with unresolved D. The CDR3 is 12 residues long. V was trimmed by 2 bases and J by 7 bases, leaving 8 bases between them. Per the germline V gene, CDR1 is SGHDN and CDR2 is FVKESK. CDR3 DNA sequence: TGTGCCAGCAGCCAATACTTGGATGAAGCTTTCTTT. Translation gives CASSQYLDEAFF.

The rearrangement joins TRBV7-9 to TRBJ2-6; the D gene is possibly TRBD1 (7 bases). The CDR3 loop spans 19 amino acids. The germline V gene encodes CDR1 SEHNR and CDR2 FQNEAQ (reference sequence). Between the trimmed V and J ends, which lost 1 base and 1 base, there was a span of 17 bases. In DNA form, the CDR3 reads TGTGCCAGCAGCTTAGGAGCGTTGGCAGGGGGGTCTGGGGCCAACGTCCTGACTTTC. This gives the protein CASSLGALAGGSGANVLTF.